This T cell receptor beta chain came from a study of human T cells and chemical hapten exposure. This clonotype was seen at least ten times. TCRdb re-derived calls from the RACE reads in MiXCR, one entry per CDR3 protein. Of 350,000 to 450,000 distinct CDR3 sequences listed, approximately 5.1% were seen once; the top ten hold 2% to 3%. Germline V gene lookup returns CDR1 SNHLY and CDR2 FYNNEI. The CDR3 loop spans 12 amino acids. Losses at the gene ends were 9 bases for V and 1 base for J; bases not matched to a gene: 2. The time point is: pre-sensitization, week 0. Treatment meaning: therapeutic diphenylcyclopropenone sensitization with weekly scalp DPC.

Sequences were derived from whole blood, sampled in connection with sensitization to the hapten diphenylcyclopropenone (DPC). The chain uses TRBV2 and TRBJ1-1; 7 nucleotides align to TRBD1. This TCR was recovered from a woman aged 45-60 years with alopecia areata. Some clones in this sample may be carry-over from other donors' samples. DNA of the CDR3: TGTGCCAGAGGACAGGCGAACACTGAAGCTTTCTTT. Its protein product is CARGQANTEAFF.